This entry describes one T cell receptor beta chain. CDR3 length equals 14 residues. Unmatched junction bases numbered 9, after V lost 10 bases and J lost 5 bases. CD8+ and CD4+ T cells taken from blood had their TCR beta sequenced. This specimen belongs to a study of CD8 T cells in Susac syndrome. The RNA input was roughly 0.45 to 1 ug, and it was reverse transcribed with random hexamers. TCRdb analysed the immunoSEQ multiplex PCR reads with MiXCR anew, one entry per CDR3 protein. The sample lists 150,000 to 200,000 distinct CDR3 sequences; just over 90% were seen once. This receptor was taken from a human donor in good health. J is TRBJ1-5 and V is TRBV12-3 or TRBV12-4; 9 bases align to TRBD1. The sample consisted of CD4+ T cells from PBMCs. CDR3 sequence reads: CAIGNGTGHQPQHF. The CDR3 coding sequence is TGTGCCATCGGTAACGGGACAGGGCATCAGCCCCAGCATTTT.